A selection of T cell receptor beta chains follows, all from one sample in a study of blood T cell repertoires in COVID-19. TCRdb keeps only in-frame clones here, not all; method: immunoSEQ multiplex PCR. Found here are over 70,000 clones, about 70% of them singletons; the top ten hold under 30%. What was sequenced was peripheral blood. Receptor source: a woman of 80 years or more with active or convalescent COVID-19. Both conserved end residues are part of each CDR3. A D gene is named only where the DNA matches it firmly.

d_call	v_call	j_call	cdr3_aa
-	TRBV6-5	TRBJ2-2	CASSYYRDTGELFF
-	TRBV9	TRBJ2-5	CASSVDPEETQYF
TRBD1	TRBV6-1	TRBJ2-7	CASSSTGESNEQYF
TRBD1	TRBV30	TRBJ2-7	CAWSLSGGESSYEQYF
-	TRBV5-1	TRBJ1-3	CASSGGIDGSSGNTIYF
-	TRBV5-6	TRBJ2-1	CASSLRRDRNNEQFF
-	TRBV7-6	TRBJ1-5	CASSSFPGENQPQHF
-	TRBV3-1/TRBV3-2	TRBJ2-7	CASSPERNQGSLSYEQYF
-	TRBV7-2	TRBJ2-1	CASSLALGSYNEQFF
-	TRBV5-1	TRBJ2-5	CASSLVSGEGETQYF
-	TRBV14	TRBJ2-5	CASSQGGAEETQYF
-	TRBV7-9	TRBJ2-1	CASSSRPIRAGHNEQFF
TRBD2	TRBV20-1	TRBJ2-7	CSASGSGGARSSYEQYF
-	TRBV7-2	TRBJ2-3	CASSLVGGRDTQYF
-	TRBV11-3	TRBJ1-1	CASSLGRGNTEAFF
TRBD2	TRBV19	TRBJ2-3	CASRYSGGARGTQYF
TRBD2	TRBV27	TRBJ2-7	CASSPSGRGAYEQYF
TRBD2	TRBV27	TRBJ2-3	CASSAPPGLAYDTQYF
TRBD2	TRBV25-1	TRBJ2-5	CASSVLAGALQETQYF
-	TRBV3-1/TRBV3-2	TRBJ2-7	CASSQGSNEQYF
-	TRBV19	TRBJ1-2	CASSIARGANYGYTF
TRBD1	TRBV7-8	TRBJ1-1	CASSLSERTGGNTEAFF
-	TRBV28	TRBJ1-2	CASSFVGDAGYTF
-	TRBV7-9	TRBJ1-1	CASSLGRGEAFF
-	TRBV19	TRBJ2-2	CASSISGNAGELFF
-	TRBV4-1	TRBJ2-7	CASSQDRRFEQYF
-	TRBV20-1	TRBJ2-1	CRGVFGNEQFF
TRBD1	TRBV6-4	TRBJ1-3	CASSDDRENTIYF
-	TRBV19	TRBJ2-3	CASSKLGDTQYF
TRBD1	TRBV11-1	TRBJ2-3	CASSAPGQVTDTQYF
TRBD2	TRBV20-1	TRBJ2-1	CSASLTSGVSYNEQFF
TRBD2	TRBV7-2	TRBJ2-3	CASSKRWIAGDTDTQYF
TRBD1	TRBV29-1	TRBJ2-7	CSVKTGGSSAEQYF
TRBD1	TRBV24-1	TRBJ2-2	CATSDTLLGQGPGELFF
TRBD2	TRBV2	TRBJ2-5	CASSRDGTSGGYQETQYF
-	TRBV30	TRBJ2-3	CAWSPSTDTQYF
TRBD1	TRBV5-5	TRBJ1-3	CASSDYRGRTGNTIYF
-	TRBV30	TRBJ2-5	CAWSGRGETQYF
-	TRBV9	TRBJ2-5	CASSVAPGQETQYF
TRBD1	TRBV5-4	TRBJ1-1	CASSRTGNTEAFF
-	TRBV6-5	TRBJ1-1	CASRRQREGGTEAFF
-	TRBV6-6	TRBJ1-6	CASSYSSGINSPLHF
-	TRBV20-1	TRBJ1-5	CSASIQAGGSNQPQHF
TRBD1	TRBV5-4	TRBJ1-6	CASSLPGGTGDNSPLHF
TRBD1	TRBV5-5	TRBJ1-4	CASSLTGQGNEKLFF
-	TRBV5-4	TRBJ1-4	CASSSGRNKDGGEKLFF
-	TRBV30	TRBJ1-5	CAWSVRGGHQPQHF
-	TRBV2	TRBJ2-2	CASSEQSTHTGELFF
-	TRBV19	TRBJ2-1	CASSIDVSRGSYNEQFF
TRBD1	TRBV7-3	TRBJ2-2	CASSLGPGGAYGELFF